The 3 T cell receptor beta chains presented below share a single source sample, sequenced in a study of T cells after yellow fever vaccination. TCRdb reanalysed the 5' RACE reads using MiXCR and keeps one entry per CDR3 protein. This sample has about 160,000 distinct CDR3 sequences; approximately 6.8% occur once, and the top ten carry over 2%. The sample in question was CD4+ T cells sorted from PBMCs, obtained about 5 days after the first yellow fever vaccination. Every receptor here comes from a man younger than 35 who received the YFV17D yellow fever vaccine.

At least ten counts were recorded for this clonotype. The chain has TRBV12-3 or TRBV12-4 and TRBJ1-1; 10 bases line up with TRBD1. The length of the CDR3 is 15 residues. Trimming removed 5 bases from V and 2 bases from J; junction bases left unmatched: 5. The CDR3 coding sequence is TGTGCCAGCAGTCCCGCGACAGGGGGCAACACTGAAGCTTTCTTT. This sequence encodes CASSPATGGNTEAFF.

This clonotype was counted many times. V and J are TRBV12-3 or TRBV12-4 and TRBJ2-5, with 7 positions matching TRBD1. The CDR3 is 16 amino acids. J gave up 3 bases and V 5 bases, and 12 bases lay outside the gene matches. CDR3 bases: TGTGCCAGCAGTCCTGGTCCGGGACAGAGTAAAGAGACCCAGTACTTC. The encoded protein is CASSPGPGQSKETQYF.

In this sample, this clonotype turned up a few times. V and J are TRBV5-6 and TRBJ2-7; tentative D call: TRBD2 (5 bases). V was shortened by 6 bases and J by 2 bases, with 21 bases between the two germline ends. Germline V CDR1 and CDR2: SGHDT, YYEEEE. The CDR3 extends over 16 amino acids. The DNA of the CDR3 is TGTGCCAGCACCGAATTGGGCGCCCGGGGTACCTACGAGCAGTACTTC. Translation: CASTELGARGTYEQYF.